Listed below are T cell receptor beta chains from one sample, sequenced in a study of vaccination effects on CD4 cells after COVID-19. Here immunoSEQ multiplex PCR was the method, and the copy in TCRdb shows in-frame clones only, minus some. The table has 25,000 to 30,000 clones, approximately 71% seen once. No cognate antigen is known for these TCRs. The sample here was CD4+ T cells from PBMCs cultured with HCoV-NL63 spike peptides, taken after COVID-19 vaccination. The receptors come from a human donor who received a COVID-19 vaccine. Each CDR3 is given with its conserved first and last residue. The D gene is left open where the match is weak. The listing skips clone size in some rows; elsewhere it reads once, few, many or a size class.

j_call,v_call,clone_size,d_call,cdr3_aa,cdr3_nt
TRBJ2-5,TRBV6-4,.,.,CASSDSGGGLETQYF,TGTGCCAGCAGTGACTCAGGGGGGGGCCTGGAGACCCAGTACTTC
TRBJ1-5,TRBV4-2,.,.,CASSPEGGQDSNQPQHF,TGTGCCAGCAGCCCAGAAGGGGGGCAGGATAGCAATCAGCCCCAGCATTTT
TRBJ2-7,TRBV5-1,once,TRBD1,CASSLPGQGGYEQYF,TGCGCCAGCAGCTTGCCCGGACAGGGGGGATACGAGCAGTACTTC
TRBJ1-6,TRBV7-7,.,.,CASSSDENSPLHF,TGTGCCAGCAGCTCCGATGAAAATTCACCCCTCCACTTT
TRBJ1-1,TRBV5-1,.,.,CASSLESMNTEAFF,TGCGCCAGCAGCTTGGAGTCTATGAACACTGAAGCTTTCTTT
TRBJ1-6,TRBV10-3,.,.,CAISRGNNSPLHF,TGTGCCATCAGTCGGGGGAATAATTCACCCCTCCACTTT
TRBJ2-7,TRBV25-1,.,.,CASSAGTWGYEQYF,TGTGCCAGCAGCGCCGGGACCTGGGGGTACGAGCAGTACTTC
TRBJ1-3,TRBV6-5,.,TRBD1,CASSYRTGSSGNTIYF,TGTGCCAGCAGTTACAGGACAGGCAGCTCTGGAAACACCATATATTTT
TRBJ2-2,TRBV11-3,.,.,CASSSQGWGKTNTGELFF,TGTGCCAGCAGCTCACAAGGGTGGGGGAAGACGAACACCGGGGAGCTGTTTTTT
TRBJ2-2,TRBV29-1,few,.,CSVVRLNTGELFF,TGCAGCGTTGTAAGACTAAACACCGGGGAGCTGTTTTTT
TRBJ2-3,TRBV25-1,.,.,CASSEQGPGSTQYF,TGTGCCAGCAGTGAACAGGGGCCGGGGAGTACGCAGTATTTT
TRBJ2-3,TRBV3-1/TRBV3-2,once,.,CASSRQTSTDTQYF,TGTGCCAGCAGCCGACAGACTAGCACAGATACGCAGTATTTT
TRBJ2-4,TRBV5-4,.,.,CASSFGSVGRGIQYF,TGTGCCAGCAGCTTCGGTTCGGTGGGTCGAGGCATTCAGTACTTC
TRBJ1-6,TRBV7-6,.,.,CASSSDRWKNSPLHF,TGTGCCAGCAGCTCAGATCGTTGGAAGAATTCACCCCTCCACTTT
TRBJ2-1,TRBV3-1/TRBV3-2,.,TRBD2,CASSQDSHSGRSYNEQFF,TGTGCCAGCAGCCAAGATTCCCATAGCGGGAGGTCGTACAATGAGCAGTTCTTC
TRBJ2-7,TRBV21-1,.,.,CASGGSYEQYF,TGTGCCAGCGGGGGCTCCTACGAGCAGTACTTC
TRBJ2-2,TRBV5-4,few,.,CASSFNTGELFF,TGTGCCAGCAGCTTTAACACCGGGGAGCTGTTTTTT
TRBJ1-1,TRBV2,few,TRBD1,CASSPTGANTEAFF,TGTGCCAGCAGCCCCACAGGGGCGAACACTGAAGCTTTCTTT
TRBJ2-3,TRBV3-1/TRBV3-2,once,.,CASSQARGGGRDTQYF,TGTGCCAGCAGCCAAGCCAGGGGGGGCGGGAGAGATACGCAGTATTTT
TRBJ2-2,TRBV3-1/TRBV3-2,.,.,CASSHNLPRGNTGELFF,TGTGCCAGCAGCCATAACCTACCCCGCGGGAACACCGGGGAGCTGTTTTTT
TRBJ1-3,TRBV15,few,TRBD1,CATSTQGAYGNTIYF,TGTGCCACCAGCACCCAGGGGGCTTATGGAAACACCATATATTTT
TRBJ2-3,TRBV6-5,.,TRBD2,CASSLLAEVADTQYF,TGTGCCAGCAGTCTACTAGCGGAGGTAGCGGATACGCAGTATTTT
TRBJ1-4,TRBV7-8,.,TRBD1,CASSLEPGQGDEKLFF,TGTGCCAGCAGCTTAGAACCGGGACAGGGAGATGAAAAACTGTTTTTT
TRBJ2-7,TRBV12-3/TRBV12-4,once,.,CASSPPNYEQYF,TGTGCCAGCAGTCCACCGAACTACGAGCAGTACTTC
TRBJ1-1,TRBV4-1,.,.,CASSQGLAGVIPEAFF,TGCGCCAGCAGCCAAGGGCTCGCAGGGGTTATACCTGAAGCTTTCTTT
TRBJ2-1,TRBV7-2,.,TRBD2,CASSLRGAGGHNEQFF,TGTGCCAGCAGCTTAAGGGGGGCGGGAGGACATAATGAGCAGTTCTTC
TRBJ1-1,TRBV27,.,.,CASSLGRITEAFF,TGTGCCAGCAGTTTAGGTAGAATCACTGAAGCTTTCTTT
TRBJ2-3,TRBV5-4,once,TRBD2,CASSPTSGATDTQYF,TGTGCCAGCAGCCCGACTAGCGGGGCTACAGATACGCAGTATTTT
TRBJ2-3,TRBV6-2/TRBV6-3,once,TRBD2,CASSPGLAGTDTQYF,TGTGCCAGCAGCCCGGGACTAGCGGGAACAGATACGCAGTATTTT
TRBJ1-2,TRBV25-1,.,.,CASSEVHPAGGYTF,TGTGCCAGCAGTGAAGTTCACCCCGCGGGGGGCTACACCTTC
TRBJ2-7,TRBV9,.,.,CASSPSPTISYEQYF,TGTGCCAGCAGCCCCTCCCCGACAATCTCCTACGAGCAGTACTTC
TRBJ2-4,TRBV6-2/TRBV6-3,.,.,CASSSELAKNIQYF,TGTGCCAGCAGTTCCGAGCTAGCCAAAAACATTCAGTACTTC
TRBJ1-2,TRBV7-8,.,.,CASSLGANANYGYTF,TGTGCCAGCAGCTTAGGGGCGAACGCTAACTATGGCTACACCTTC
TRBJ2-1,TRBV2,.,TRBD2,CASSEAGVAGTQFF,TGTGCCAGCAGTGAAGCGGGGGTAGCGGGGACGCAGTTCTTC
TRBJ2-5,TRBV10-3,.,TRBD1,CAISEPGQGQETQYF,TGTGCCATCAGTGAGCCCGGACAGGGTCAAGAGACCCAGTACTTC
TRBJ2-3,TRBV5-4,.,TRBD2,CASSHPAAGGDTQYF,TGTGCCAGCAGCCACCCGGCAGCGGGGGGAGATACGCAGTATTTT
TRBJ1-2,TRBV5-6,.,.,CASSGQQRDYGYTF,TGTGCCAGCAGCGGTCAACAACGAGACTATGGCTACACCTTC
TRBJ2-1,TRBV3-1/TRBV3-2,.,TRBD2,CASSQDIGSGRGQFF,TGTGCCAGCAGCCAAGATATTGGGAGCGGGAGGGGGCAGTTCTTC
TRBJ1-5,TRBV5-1,.,.,CASSLAGGRNQPQHF,TGCGCCAGCAGCTTGGCCGGGGGGAGGAATCAGCCCCAGCATTTT
TRBJ2-2,TRBV5-1,.,.,CASKGGNTGELFF,TGCGCCAGCAAAGGTGGGAACACCGGGGAGCTGTTTTTT
TRBJ2-7,TRBV6-5,.,.,CASNWDNTYEQYF,TGTGCCAGCAACTGGGACAATACCTACGAGCAGTACTTC
TRBJ1-4,TRBV12-3/TRBV12-4,once,TRBD1,CASSPLTGVKLFF,TGTGCCAGCAGTCCCCTGACAGGGGTAAAACTGTTTTTT
TRBJ1-2,TRBV5-1,.,.,CASSRGGQTDNYGYTF,TGCGCCAGCAGCCGGGGAGGACAGACGGACAACTATGGCTACACCTTC
TRBJ1-5,TRBV6-1,once,.,CASSEVAYQPQHF,TGTGCCAGCAGTGAAGTTGCCTATCAGCCCCAGCATTTT
TRBJ1-2,TRBV7-9,.,.,CASSLGHSPNYGYTF,TGTGCCAGCAGCTTAGGACACTCCCCTAACTATGGCTACACCTTC